Many counts were recorded for the clone carrying this T cell receptor (beta chain). Its antigen is undetermined. The data are from a study of human T cells and chemical hapten exposure. The overall study: Alopecia areata, totalis and universalis patients, mostly female, were included.

The V gene's germline CDR1 is SQVTM and CDR2 ANQGSEA. CDR3 length: 14 residues. Trimming stripped 3 bases from V and 6 bases from J, with 15 bases between. Unique molecular identifiers were affixed to discrete cDNA molecules within the library. MiXCR was run by TCRdb on the RACE reads, yielding one entry per CDR3 protein. This sample has tens of thousands of distinct CDR3 sequences, with around a tenth found just once. Study results and caveats: Donor immune responses may differ from healthy people's, since all donors had alopecia. TCRs above 1 in 1000 frequency did not change with DPC sensitization.

Time point given: pre-sensitization, week 0. Specified treatment: therapeutic diphenylcyclopropenone sensitization with weekly scalp DPC. The total RNA was obtained from whole blood that was not fractionated. The chain carries TRBV29-1 and TRBJ2-1; a possible D gene is TRBD1 (5 bases). The sequence came from a woman aged 30 to 39 with alopecia areata. Some clones in this sample may be carry-over from other donors' samples. Here the sequenced sample was whole blood, taken in connection with sensitization to the hapten diphenylcyclopropenone (DPC). CDR3 sequence: CSVDRATGFNEQFF. CDR3 in DNA: TGCAGCGTTGATCGGGCCACAGGATTCAATGAGCAGTTCTTC.